Listed below are T cell receptor beta chains from one sample, sequenced in a study of identical twins. TCRdb itself ran the 5' RACE reads through MiXCR, one entry per CDR3 protein. The sample includes roughly 1.6 million distinct CDR3 sequences, roughly 35% seen only once; the top ten take less than 0.35%. The sequenced sample consisted of cord blood. The receptor set was obtained from a newborn girl in good health. The conserved cysteine and the conserved F or W are not part of the CDR3 here. The order of the fields is V gene, J gene, CDR3 protein.

TRBV30,TRBJ2-3,AWSVTPSTDTQY
TRBV20-1,TRBJ1-4,SAFLDREGTTNEKLF
TRBV20-1,TRBJ1-5,SAPGQHGPQH
TRBV18,TRBJ2-1,ASSPLTSSPNEQF
TRBV7-2,TRBJ2-3,ASSSEAGARTDTQY
TRBV20-1,TRBJ2-3,SARAFRKRSTDTQY
TRBV24-1,TRBJ2-2,ATSAIGLAGGGELF
TRBV7-2,TRBJ2-1,ASSQRGASYNEQF
TRBV6-5,TRBJ2-1,ASSYTSSGSSYNEQF
TRBV11-2,TRBJ2-2,ASSSQGGELF
TRBV12-3/TRBV12-4,TRBJ2-2,ASSTRQTGELF
TRBV24-1,TRBJ2-3,ATSDFSRVGITQY
TRBV15,TRBJ2-1,ATSPLLASYNEQF
TRBV24-1,TRBJ2-5,ATSDRTGGAVETQY
TRBV9,TRBJ2-1,ASSSGQSSYNEQF
TRBV7-8,TRBJ2-3,ASSLNRLAADTQY
TRBV28,.,ASRRQGGINEQY
TRBV20-1,TRBJ1-4,SARETINEKLF
TRBV12-5,.,ASAQQGRGADEQY
TRBV3-1,.,ASSQDRRSVYEQY
TRBV12-3/TRBV12-4,TRBJ2-3,ASSLAPQARGDTQY
TRBV4-2,TRBJ2-3,ASSLLAGGTASTDTQY
TRBV27,TRBJ2-7,ASSLAGGPYERY
TRBV29-1,TRBJ2-1,SVTGETHSYNEQF
TRBV14,TRBJ2-1,ASSQDGAGEITYNEQF
TRBV7-9,TRBJ1-1,ASSTGRENTEAF
TRBV10-3,TRBJ2-5,AISERAVQETQY
TRBV7-2,TRBJ2-1,ASSLLGGYHNEQF
TRBV25-1,TRBJ2-1,ASSEGASASYEQF
TRBV5-1,TRBJ1-1,ASCNRQGKNTEAF
TRBV3-1,TRBJ2-5,ASSRRGTVPQETQY
TRBV24-1,TRBJ2-1,ATSDSGQAQNEQF
TRBV5-1,TRBJ1-1,ASSYGADRGENTEAF
TRBV20-1,TRBJ2-1,SARGGLAGPYNEQF
TRBV2,TRBJ1-2,ASSQGRPPSNYGYT
TRBV25-1,TRBJ2-7,ASSASWGAESYEQY
TRBV6-2/TRBV6-3,TRBJ2-7,ASSSIAGVSYEQY
TRBV24-1,TRBJ1-5,ATSERDSYQPQH
TRBV20-1,TRBJ2-3,SARKARGDTQY
TRBV3-1,TRBJ2-3,ASSPRLPTDTQY
TRBV5-1,TRBJ1-3,ASSLGTVSSGNTIY
TRBV12-3/TRBV12-4,TRBJ2-7,ASSPRDRGQEQY
TRBV12-3/TRBV12-4,TRBJ2-7,ATRRGWNPSYEQY
TRBV5-1,TRBJ1-4,ASSLGGSGNEKLF
TRBV6-2/TRBV6-3,TRBJ1-1,ASCSGAPYTEAF
TRBV3-1,TRBJ2-1,ASSQTTNKNNEQF
TRBV12-3/TRBV12-4,TRBJ2-3,ASSRRTGGRDTQY
TRBV20-1,TRBJ2-3,SGLVGGGLTDTQY
TRBV2,TRBJ2-3,ASSGGRAGTDTQY
TRBV7-6,TRBJ2-3,ASSLAQGTGPDTQY
TRBV20-1,TRBJ1-5,SARRAVGSNQPQH
TRBV19,TRBJ1-2,ASSISGADGYT
TRBV7-8,TRBJ2-1,ASSSQRGHNNERF
TRBV28,TRBJ1-6,ASSPRTGAMISPLH